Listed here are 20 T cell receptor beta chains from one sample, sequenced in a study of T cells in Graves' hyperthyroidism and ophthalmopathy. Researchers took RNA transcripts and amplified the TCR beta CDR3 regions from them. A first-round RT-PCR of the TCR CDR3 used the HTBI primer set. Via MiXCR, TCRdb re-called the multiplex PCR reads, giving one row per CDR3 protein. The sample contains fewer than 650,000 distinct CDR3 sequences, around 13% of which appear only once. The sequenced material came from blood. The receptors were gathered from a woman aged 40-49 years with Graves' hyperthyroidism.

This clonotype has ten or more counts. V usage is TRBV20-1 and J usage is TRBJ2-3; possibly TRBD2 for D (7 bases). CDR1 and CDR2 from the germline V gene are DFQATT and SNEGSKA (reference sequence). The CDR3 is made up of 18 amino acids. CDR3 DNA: TGCAGCCCCGCCGGAGGGGGGGCTTGGGACTCAAACACAGATACGCAGTATTTT. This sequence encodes CSPAGGGAWDSNTDTQYF.

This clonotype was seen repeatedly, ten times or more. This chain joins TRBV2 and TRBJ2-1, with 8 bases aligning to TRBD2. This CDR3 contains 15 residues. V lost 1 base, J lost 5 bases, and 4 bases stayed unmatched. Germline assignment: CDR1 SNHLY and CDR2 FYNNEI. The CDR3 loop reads CASSEESGSNNEQFF. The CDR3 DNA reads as TGTGCCAGCAGTGAAGAGAGCGGGAGTAACAATGAGCAGTTCTTC.

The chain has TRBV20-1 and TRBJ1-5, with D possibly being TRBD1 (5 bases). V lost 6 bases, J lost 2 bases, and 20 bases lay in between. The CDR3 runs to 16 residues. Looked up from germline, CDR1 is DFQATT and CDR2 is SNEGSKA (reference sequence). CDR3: CSAWTTGRVGNQPQHF. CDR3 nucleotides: TGCAGTGCGTGGACAACTGGAAGGGTGGGCAATCAGCCCCAGCATTTT.

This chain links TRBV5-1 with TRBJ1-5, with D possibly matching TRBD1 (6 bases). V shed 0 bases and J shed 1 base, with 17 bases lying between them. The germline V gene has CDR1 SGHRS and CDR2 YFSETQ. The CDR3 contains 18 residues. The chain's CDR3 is CASSLGTEPFGSNQPQHF. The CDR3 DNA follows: TGCGCCAGCAGCTTGGGGACAGAACCTTTTGGCAGCAATCAGCCCCAGCATTTT.

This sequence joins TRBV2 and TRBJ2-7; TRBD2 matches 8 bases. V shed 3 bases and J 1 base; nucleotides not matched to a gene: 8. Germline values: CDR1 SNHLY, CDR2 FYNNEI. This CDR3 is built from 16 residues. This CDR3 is CASSEISLAVSYEQYF. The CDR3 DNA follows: TGTGCCAGCAGTGAGATTTCACTAGCGGTTTCCTACGAGCAGTACTTC.

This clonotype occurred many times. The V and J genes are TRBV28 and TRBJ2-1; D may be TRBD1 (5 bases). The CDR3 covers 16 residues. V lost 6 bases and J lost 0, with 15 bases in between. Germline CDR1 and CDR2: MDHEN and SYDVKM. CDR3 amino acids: CASRSPGWSSYNEQFF. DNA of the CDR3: TGTGCCAGCAGATCTCCAGGGTGGAGCTCCTACAATGAGCAGTTCTTC.

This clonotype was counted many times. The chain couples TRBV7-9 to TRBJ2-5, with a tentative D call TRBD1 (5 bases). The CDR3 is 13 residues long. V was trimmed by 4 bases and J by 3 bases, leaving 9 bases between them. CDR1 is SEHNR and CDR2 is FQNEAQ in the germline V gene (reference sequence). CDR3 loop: CASSSAGKETQYF. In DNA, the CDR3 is TGTGCCAGCAGCTCCGCAGGGAAAGAGACCCAGTACTTC.

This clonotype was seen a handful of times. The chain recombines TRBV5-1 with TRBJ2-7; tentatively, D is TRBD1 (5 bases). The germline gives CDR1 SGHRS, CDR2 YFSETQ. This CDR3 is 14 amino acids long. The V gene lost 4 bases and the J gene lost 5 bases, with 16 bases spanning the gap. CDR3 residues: CASSEQGYMDEQYF. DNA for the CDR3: TGCGCCAGCAGCGAGCAGGGATATATGGACGAGCAGTACTTC.

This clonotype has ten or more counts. The CDR3 region is CASSLGILYGYTF. DNA for the CDR3: TGTGCCAGCAGTTTGGGGATTCTCTATGGCTACACCTTC. The chain uses TRBV28 and TRBJ1-2, with D uncertain. The CDR3 spans 13 residues. Per the germline V gene, CDR1 is MDHEN and CDR2 is SYDVKM. The V and J ends lost 3 bases and 4 bases respectively, with 9 bases between them.

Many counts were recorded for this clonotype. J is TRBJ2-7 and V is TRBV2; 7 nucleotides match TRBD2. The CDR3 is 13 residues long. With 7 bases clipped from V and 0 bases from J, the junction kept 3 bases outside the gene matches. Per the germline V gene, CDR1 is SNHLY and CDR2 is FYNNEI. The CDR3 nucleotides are TGTGCCAGCACCCGGGACTACTCCTACGAGCAGTACTTC. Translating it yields CASTRDYSYEQYF.

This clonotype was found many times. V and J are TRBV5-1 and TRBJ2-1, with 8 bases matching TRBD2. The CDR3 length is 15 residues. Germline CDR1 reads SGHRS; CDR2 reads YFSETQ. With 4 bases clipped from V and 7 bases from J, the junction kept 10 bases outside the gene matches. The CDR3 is CASSQGSGRGNEQFF. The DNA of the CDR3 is TGCGCCAGCAGCCAAGGGAGCGGGAGAGGAAATGAGCAGTTCTTC.

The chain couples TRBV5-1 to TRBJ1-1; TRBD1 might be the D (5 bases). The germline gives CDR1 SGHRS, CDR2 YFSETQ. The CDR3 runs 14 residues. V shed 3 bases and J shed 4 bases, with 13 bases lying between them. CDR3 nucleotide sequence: TGCGCCAGCAGCTGGTCGGGGGGTAGCACTGAAGCTTTCTTT. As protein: CASSWSGGSTEAFF.

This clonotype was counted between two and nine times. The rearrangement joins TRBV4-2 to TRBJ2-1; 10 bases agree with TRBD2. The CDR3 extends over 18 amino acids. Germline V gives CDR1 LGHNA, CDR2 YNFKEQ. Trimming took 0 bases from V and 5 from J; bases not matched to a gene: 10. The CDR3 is CASSQEGRAGGPNNEQFF. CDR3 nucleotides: TGTGCCAGCAGCCAAGAAGGTCGAGCGGGAGGGCCTAACAATGAGCAGTTCTTC.

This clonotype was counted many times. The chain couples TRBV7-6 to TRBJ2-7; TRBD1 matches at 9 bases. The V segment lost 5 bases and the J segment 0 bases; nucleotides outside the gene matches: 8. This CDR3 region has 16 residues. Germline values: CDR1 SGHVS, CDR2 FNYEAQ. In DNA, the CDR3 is TGTGCCAGCAGCCCGCTGGGGGACAGGGCCTCCTACGAGCAGTACTTC. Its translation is CASSPLGDRASYEQYF.

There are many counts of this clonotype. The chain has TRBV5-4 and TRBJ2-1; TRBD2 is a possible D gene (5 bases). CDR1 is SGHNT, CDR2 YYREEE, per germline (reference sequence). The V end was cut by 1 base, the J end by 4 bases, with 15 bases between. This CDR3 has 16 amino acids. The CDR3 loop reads CASSLSREVRYNEQFF. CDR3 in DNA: TGTGCCAGCAGCTTGTCGAGGGAAGTCCGGTACAATGAGCAGTTCTTC.

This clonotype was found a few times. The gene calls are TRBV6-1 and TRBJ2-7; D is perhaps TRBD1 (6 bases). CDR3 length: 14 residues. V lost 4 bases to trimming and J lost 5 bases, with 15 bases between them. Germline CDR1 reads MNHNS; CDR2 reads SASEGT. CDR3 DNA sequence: TGTGCCAGCAGTGGCCGACAGGAGTCTGACGAGCAGTACTTC. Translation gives CASSGRQESDEQYF.

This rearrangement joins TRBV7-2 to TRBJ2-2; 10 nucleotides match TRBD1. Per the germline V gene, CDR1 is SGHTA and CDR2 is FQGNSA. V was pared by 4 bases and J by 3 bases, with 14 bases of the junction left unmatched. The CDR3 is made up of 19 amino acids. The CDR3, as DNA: TGTGCCAGCAGCTCACCCCGCCGGGGACAGGGGATCGACACCGGGGAGCTGTTTTTT. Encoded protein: CASSSPRRGQGIDTGELFF.

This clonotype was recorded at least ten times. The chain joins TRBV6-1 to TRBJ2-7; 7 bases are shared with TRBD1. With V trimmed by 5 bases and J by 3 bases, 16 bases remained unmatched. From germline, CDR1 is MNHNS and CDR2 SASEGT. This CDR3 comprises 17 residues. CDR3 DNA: TGTGCCAGCAGTATACTCACTAAAACCGGGACAGACTACGAGCAGTACTTC. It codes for CASSILTKTGTDYEQYF.

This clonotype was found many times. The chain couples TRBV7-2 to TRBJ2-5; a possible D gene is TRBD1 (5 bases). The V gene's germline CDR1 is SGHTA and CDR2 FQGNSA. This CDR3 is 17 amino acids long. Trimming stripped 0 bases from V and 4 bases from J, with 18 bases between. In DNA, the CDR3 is TGTGCCAGCAGCTTAGCCCGCCGAGACAGTCGACGAGAGACCCAGTACTTC. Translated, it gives CASSLARRDSRRETQYF.

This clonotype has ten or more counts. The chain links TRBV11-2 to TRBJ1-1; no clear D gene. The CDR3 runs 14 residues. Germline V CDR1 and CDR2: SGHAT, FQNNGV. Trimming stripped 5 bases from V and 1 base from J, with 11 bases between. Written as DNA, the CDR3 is TGTGCCAGCAGCCCTGGGATACCGAACACTGAAGCTTTCTTT. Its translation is CASSPGIPNTEAFF.